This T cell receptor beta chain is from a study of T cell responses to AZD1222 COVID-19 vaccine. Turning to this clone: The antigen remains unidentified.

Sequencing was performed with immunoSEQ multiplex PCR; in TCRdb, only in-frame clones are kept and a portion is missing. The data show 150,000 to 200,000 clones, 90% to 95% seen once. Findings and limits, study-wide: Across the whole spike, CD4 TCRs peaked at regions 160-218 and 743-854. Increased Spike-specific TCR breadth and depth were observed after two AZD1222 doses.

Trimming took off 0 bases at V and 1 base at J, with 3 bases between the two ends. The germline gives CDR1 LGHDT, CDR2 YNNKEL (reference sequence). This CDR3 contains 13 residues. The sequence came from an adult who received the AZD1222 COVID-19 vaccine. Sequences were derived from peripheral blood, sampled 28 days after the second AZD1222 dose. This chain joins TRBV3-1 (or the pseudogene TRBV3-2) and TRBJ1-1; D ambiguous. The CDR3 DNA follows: TGTGCCAGCAGCCAAGATGGGAACACTGAAGCTTTCTTT. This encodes CASSQDGNTEAFF.